This passage covers 27 T cell receptor beta chains from one sample sequenced in a study of blood T cell repertoires in COVID-19. Produced via immunoSEQ multiplex PCR; TCRdb's table is partial and in-frame only. In the table there are tens of thousands of clones, roughly four fifths of which are singletons. Input material: peripheral blood. Receptor source: a human donor in a cohort sampled during active COVID-19.

The chain uses TRBV4-3 and TRBJ2-2; 9 bases agree with TRBD1. Per the germline V gene, CDR1 is LGHNA and CDR2 is YSLEER. V lost 6 bases and J lost 5; bases outside the gene matches: 13. CDR3 length equals 17 residues. CDR3 in amino acids: CASSHRGQVGDTGELFF. In DNA form, the CDR3 reads TGCGCCAGCAGTCACAGGGGGCAAGTGGGAGATACCGGGGAGCTGTTTTTT.

This clone was observed once. The chain carries TRBV19 and TRBJ1-4; D possibly corresponds to TRBD1 (5 bases). The CDR3 covers 15 residues. Germline CDR1 is LNHDA and CDR2 is SQIVND (reference sequence). Trimming removed 7 bases from V and 7 bases from J, with 19 bases in between. CDR3 protein: CASTQGGRVSEKLFF. The CDR3 nucleotides read TGTGCCAGTACCCAGGGCGGTCGTGTTAGTGAAAAACTGTTTTTT. Full variable domain (rest looked up from reference TRBV19 and TRBJ1-4): DGGITQSPKYLFRKEGQNVTLSCEQNLNHDAMYWYRQDPGQGLRLIYYSQIVNDFQKGDIAEGYSVSREKKESFPLTVTSAQKNPTAFYLCASTQGGRVSEKLFFGSGTQLSVL.

This chain uses TRBV6-5 with TRBJ2-7, with 12 bases lining up with TRBD2. J gave up 4 bases and V 2 bases, and 3 bases lay outside the gene matches. The CDR3 loop spans 15 amino acids. Germline V lookup: CDR1 MNHEY, CDR2 SVGAGI. The chain's CDR3 is CASSYLTSGSYEQYF. The CDR3 DNA follows: TGTGCCAGCAGTTACCTGACTAGCGGGAGTTACGAGCAGTACTTC.

The chain recombines TRBV5-4 with TRBJ2-7, with 8 bases that match TRBD1. With 0 bases clipped from V and 4 bases from J, the junction kept 3 bases outside the gene matches. Per germline, CDR1 SGHNT and CDR2 YYREEE (reference sequence). The CDR3 consists of 14 residues. The DNA of the CDR3 is TGTGCCAGCAGCTTGGGGCAGGGGGCTTACGAGCAGTACTTC. Translated: CASSLGQGAYEQYF.

This chain connects TRBV2 to TRBJ2-1; tentative D call: TRBD1 (5 bases). Per the germline V gene, CDR1 is SNHLY and CDR2 is FYNNEI. The CDR3 has 14 residues. Trimming stripped 7 bases from V and 8 bases from J, with 18 bases between. The DNA for the CDR3 is TGTGCCAGCACTGCCAGGGCGTTGACTGATGAGCAGTTCTTC. Its translation: CASTARALTDEQFF. The full variable domain, with the rest looked up from reference TRBV2 and TRBJ2-1, is EPEVTQTPSHQVTQMGQEVILRCVPISNHLYFYWYRQILGQKVEFLVSFYNNEISEKSEIFDDQFSVERPDGSNFTLKIRSTKLEDSAMYFCASTARALTDEQFFGPGTRLTVL.

This clone was seen more than once but under ten times. This sequence joins TRBV28 and TRBJ2-3; 9 nucleotides line up with TRBD1. CDR3 length equals 15 residues. CDR1 and CDR2 from the germline V gene are MDHEN and SYDVKM. With 2 bases clipped from V and 3 bases from J, the junction kept 3 bases outside the gene matches. In nucleotides, the CDR3 is TGTGCCAGCAGTTTAGGGGGACAGGGTACAGATACGCAGTATTTT. It codes for CASSLGGQGTDTQYF.

The chain carries TRBV2 and TRBJ2-1; 9 nucleotides line up with TRBD1. The CDR3 spans 15 residues. Germline V CDR1 and CDR2: SNHLY, FYNNEI. V shed 3 bases, J shed 6 bases, and the junction held 6 bases outside the gene matches. The CDR3 loop is CASSDRDRVINEQFF. The CDR3 DNA reads TGTGCCAGCAGTGACCGGGACAGGGTCATCAATGAGCAGTTCTTC.

V usage is TRBV4-2 and J usage is TRBJ2-5; 11 bases map to TRBD2. Losses at the gene ends were 0 bases for V and 1 base for J; bases not matched to a gene: 4. This CDR3 contains 17 residues. The V gene's germline CDR1 is LGHNA and CDR2 YNFKEQ. The CDR3 is CASSQETSGDLQETQYF. The CDR3 DNA reads as TGTGCCAGCAGCCAAGAGACTAGCGGGGACCTCCAAGAGACCCAGTACTTC.

The rearrangement links TRBV6-5 to TRBJ1-1, with unresolved D. V was cut by 5 bases and J by 0 bases, with 7 bases left in between. Germline V CDR1 and CDR2: MNHEY, SVGAGI. This CDR3 is built from 13 residues. The CDR3 region is CASSRRMNTEAFF. The DNA of the CDR3 is TGTGCCAGCAGTCGTAGAATGAACACTGAAGCTTTCTTT.

V gene TRBV6-2 or TRBV6-3 combines with J gene TRBJ2-5, with TRBD2 identical over 8 bases. The CDR3 runs to 13 residues. V shed 5 bases and J 7 bases; nucleotides not matched to a gene: 6. Germline CDR1 reads MNHEY; CDR2 reads SVGEGT. The CDR3 DNA reads TGTGCCAGCAGTACGGTCAGCGGGGGGACCCAGTACTTC. Translation: CASSTVSGGTQYF.

This chain connects TRBV7-9 to TRBJ1-1; D gene ambiguous. V gave up 2 bases and J gave up 0 bases, with 7 bases separating them. Germline-derived CDR1 and CDR2 are SEHNR and FQNEAQ (reference sequence). This CDR3 spans 14 amino acids. The CDR3 reads CASSLQIMNTEAFF. The CDR3 nucleotides are TGTGCCAGCAGCTTACAGATAATGAACACTGAAGCTTTCTTT.

On this clone itself: An end of the junction differs from the germline gene, which may be a read error. The rearrangement uses TRBV5-5 and TRBJ2-3; D possibly uses TRBD1 or TRBD2 (6 bases each). This CDR3 spans 17 amino acids. Germline loops: CDR1 SGHKS, CDR2 YYEKEE (reference sequence). In nucleotides, the CDR3 is TGTGCCAGCAGGTTGGGGGCGGGGCGGGGAAGCACAGATACGCAGTATTTT. Its protein is CASRLGAGRGSTDTQYF.

CDR3 residues: CASRRLPGTVDNYGYTF. CDR3 in DNA: TGTGCCAGCAGGCGCCTACCCGGGACAGTGGATAACTATGGCTACACCTTC. The chain combines TRBV11-2 with TRBJ1-2; 7 nucleotides line up with TRBD1. The germline CDR1 and CDR2 sequences are SGHAT and FQNNGV. The CDR3 is made up of 17 amino acids. Trimming at V came to 6 bases and at J to 1 base, leaving 14 bases not matched to a gene.

This clone was counted once. This chain connects TRBV7-6 to TRBJ2-1; 12 bases are shared with TRBD2. Germline CDR1 and CDR2: SGHVS and FNYEAQ. V shed 1 base and J 0 bases; nucleotides not matched to a gene: 1. CDR3 length: 17 residues. This CDR3 is CASSLVTSGSSYNEQFF. The CDR3 coding sequence is TGTGCCAGCAGCTTAGTGACTAGCGGGAGCTCCTACAATGAGCAGTTCTTC.

The chain couples TRBV13 to TRBJ2-1; D is uncertain. Germline CDR1 and CDR2: PRHDT and FYEKMQ (reference sequence). V shed 5 bases and J shed 4 bases, with 15 bases lying between them. The CDR3 has 15 residues. CDR3 in DNA: TGTGCCAGCAGCCCCCGAGTTGCCGGTTACAATGAGCAGTTCTTC. Protein: CASSPRVAGYNEQFF.

The chain uses TRBV2 and TRBJ2-2; TRBD2 matches at 7 bases. The junction had 5 bases not matched to a gene; V was cut back by 6 bases and J by 7 bases. CDR1 SNHLY and CDR2 FYNNEI come from the germline V gene. This CDR3 is built from 13 residues. CDR3 sequence reads: CASRLAVLGELFF. The CDR3 DNA follows: TGTGCCAGCAGGCTAGCGGTCCTCGGGGAGCTGTTTTTT.

The chain employs TRBV5-1 and TRBJ2-7; TRBD2 matches at 7 bases. CDR3 length: 14 amino acids. Looked up from germline, CDR1 is SGHRS and CDR2 is YFSETQ. V shed 4 bases, J shed 4 bases, and the junction held 8 bases outside the gene matches. CDR3 DNA: TGCGCCAGCAGCGCGGGGGACGGCAGGTACGAGCAGTACTTC. Protein product: CASSAGDGRYEQYF.

V gene TRBV3-1 (or the pseudogene TRBV3-2) combines with J gene TRBJ2-7; 12 nucleotides align to TRBD1. V was clipped by 2 bases and J by 7 bases; unmatched bases: 6. Germline V CDR1 and CDR2: LGHDT, YNNKEL (reference sequence). The CDR3 is 15 amino acids. For the CDR3, the DNA is TGTGCCAGCAGCCAACGGGGACAGGGGGCGAGGGAGCAGTACTTC. Translating gives CASSQRGQGAREQYF.

The chain combines TRBV27 with TRBJ2-3; D gene uncertain. CDR1 and CDR2 (germline): MNHEY, SMNVEV (reference sequence). The CDR3 is made up of 17 amino acids. V lost 4 bases and J 6 bases, leaving 23 bases between the germline ends. Written as DNA, the CDR3 is TGTGCCAGCAGTTCCCATCCCCGCCGGGTCTTTGTCGATACGCAGTATTTT. Translating gives CASSSHPRRVFVDTQYF.

The count of this clone is one. J is TRBJ2-3 and V is TRBV10-3; 12 bases match TRBD2. CDR3 length equals 14 residues. CDR1 and CDR2 from the germline V gene are ENHRY and SYGVKD. With V trimmed by 10 bases and J by 5 bases, 7 bases remained unmatched. The CDR3 here is CATMRLAGVDTQYF. CDR3 coding DNA: TGTGCCACCATGAGACTAGCGGGAGTAGATACGCAGTATTTT.

The CDR3 coding sequence is TGTGCCAGCAGCTTAGTGGGGGCCGATCAGCCCCAGCATTTT. Translating gives CASSLVGADQPQHF. The genes are TRBV7-2 and TRBJ1-5, with D possibly TRBD1 on 6 matching bases. The V and J ends lost 1 base and 5 bases respectively, with 9 bases between them. CDR1 and CDR2 (germline): SGHTA, FQGNSA. There are 14 residues in the CDR3.

The chain couples TRBV27 to TRBJ1-1; D is possibly TRBD1 (5 bases). CDR3 length: 13 residues. CDR1 and CDR2 from the germline V gene are MNHEY and SMNVEV (reference sequence). The V and J ends lost 8 bases and 3 bases respectively, with 13 bases between them. This CDR3 is CASGWTPDTEAFF. In DNA form, the CDR3 reads TGTGCCAGCGGATGGACACCAGACACTGAAGCTTTCTTT.

The chain links TRBV9 to TRBJ1-3; 8 nucleotides line up with TRBD1. Germline CDR1 and CDR2: SGDLS and YYNGEE. Trimming cost V 3 bases and J 9 bases; bases outside gene matches: 5. The CDR3 sequence is 13 residues long. The CDR3 DNA follows: TGTGCCAGCAGCGAGCAGGGGGCCAGCACCATATATTTT. Protein: CASSEQGASTIYF. The whole variable domain, filled in from reference TRBV9 and TRBJ1-3, reads DSGVTQTPKHLITATGQRVTLRCSPRSGDLSVYWYQQSLDQGLQFLIQYYNGEERAKGNILERFSAQQFPDLHSELNLSSLELGDSALYFCASSEQGASTIYFGEGSWLTVV.

The V and J genes are TRBV3-1 (or the pseudogene TRBV3-2) and TRBJ2-7, with D uncertain. Germline loops: CDR1 LGHDT, CDR2 YNNKEL (reference sequence). This CDR3 region has 14 residues. V was cut by 2 bases and J by 0 bases, with 8 bases left in between. CDR3 sequence: CASSQWSSSYEQYF. The CDR3 nucleotides read TGTGCCAGCAGCCAATGGTCGAGCTCCTACGAGCAGTACTTC.

This rearrangement joins TRBV2 to TRBJ2-7, with TRBD2 matching 9 bases. Per the germline V gene, CDR1 is SNHLY and CDR2 is FYNNEI. V lost 4 bases, J lost 0 bases, and 16 bases stayed unmatched. The CDR3 has 19 residues. CDR3 bases: TGTGCCAGCAGTGCCGTTGGACTAGCGTCGATCGTAAGCTCCTACGAGCAGTACTTC. This translates into CASSAVGLASIVSSYEQYF.

This clone was counted between two and nine times. J is TRBJ1-1 and V is TRBV19; D is unclear. V was cut by 4 bases and J by 5 bases, with 17 bases left in between. Germline V gene data show CDR1 as LNHDA and CDR2 as SQIVND (reference sequence). This CDR3 contains 15 residues. The CDR3 sequence: CASSRVRDLLTEAFF. In DNA, the CDR3 is TGTGCCAGTAGTAGGGTCCGGGATCTGCTGACTGAAGCTTTCTTT.

The chain is built from TRBV5-1 and TRBJ2-5; tentative D call: TRBD2 (6 bases). Trimming removed 0 bases from V and 2 bases from J, with 14 bases in between. This CDR3 is built from 16 residues. Germline lookup yields CDR1 SGHRS and CDR2 YFSETQ. In DNA form, the CDR3 reads TGCGCCAGCAGCTTGGGAACTAGCAGAGTTCAAGAGACCCAGTACTTC. It codes for CASSLGTSRVQETQYF. Full variable domain (rest looked up from reference TRBV5-1 and TRBJ2-5): KAGVTQTPRYLIKTRGQQVTLSCSPISGHRSVSWYQQTPGQGLQFLFEYFSETQRNKGNFPGRFSGRQFSNSRSEMNVSTLELGDSALYLCASSLGTSRVQETQYFGPGTRLLVL.